The rows below give T cell receptor beta chains drawn from one sample of a study of Ad26.COV2.S vaccination and SARS-CoV-2 variants. Sequenced by immunoSEQ multiplex PCR; TCRdb stores in-frame clones only, minus some. The sample yields about 320,000 clones, around 84% seen once. Specimen: peripheral blood, collected in a trial of Ad26.COV2.S vaccine versus placebo. Receptor source: a person aged 18-60 years who received the Ad26.COV2.S COVID-19 vaccine or a placebo. Each CDR3 is given with its conserved first and last residue. A D gene is named only where the DNA matches it firmly. Some rows have no size entry. The others give once, few or many, or a class for an expanded clone.

size: NA
V: TRBV25-1
J: TRBJ1-2
D: NA
CDR3: CASSKAAYGYTF
DNA: TGTGCCAGCAGTAAGGCAGCCTATGGCTACACCTTC

size: NA
V: TRBV6-2/TRBV6-3
J: TRBJ2-3
D: NA
CDR3: CASSKAAEDTQYF
DNA: TGTGCCAGCAGTAAGGCGGCCGAGGATACGCAGTATTTT

size: NA
V: TRBV12-2
J: TRBJ1-1
D: NA
CDR3: CASRDWITEAFF
DNA: TGTGCAAGTCGCGATTGGATCACTGAAGCTTTCTTT

size: NA
V: TRBV12-3/TRBV12-4
J: TRBJ2-1
D: NA
CDR3: CASSLGVGGAQFF
DNA: TGTGCCAGCAGTTTAGGTGTGGGAGGTGCGCAGTTCTTC

size: once
V: TRBV6-5
J: TRBJ1-5
D: NA
CDR3: CASTSGGSRAPQHF
DNA: TGTGCCAGCACCTCCGGGGGGTCTAGGGCGCCCCAGCATTTT

size: NA
V: TRBV7-6
J: TRBJ2-2
D: TRBD1
CDR3: CASSLARDRVIGGELFF
DNA: TGTGCCAGCAGCTTAGCTCGGGACAGGGTAATTGGCGGGGAGCTGTTTTTT

size: NA
V: TRBV7-5
J: TRBJ2-7
D: NA
CDR3: CVRSLTGGAYEQYF
DNA: TGTGTCAGAAGCTTAACGGGAGGGGCCTACGAGCAGTACTTC

size: NA
V: TRBV2
J: TRBJ2-6
D: NA
CDR3: CASSVERSPFSGANVLTF
DNA: TGTGCCAGCAGTGTCGAGCGCTCACCTTTTTCTGGGGCCAACGTCCTGACTTTC

size: once
V: TRBV27
J: TRBJ2-7
D: NA
CDR3: CASSDITTLYEQYF
DNA: TGTGCCAGCAGTGACATTACTACACTCTACGAGCAGTACTTC

size: NA
V: TRBV11-3
J: TRBJ2-1
D: NA
CDR3: CASSLAFGEQFF
DNA: TGTGCCAGCAGCTTAGCCTTTGGTGAGCAGTTCTTC

size: NA
V: TRBV7-9
J: TRBJ1-4
D: TRBD1
CDR3: CASSLVGDSAQKLFF
DNA: TGTGCCAGCAGCTTGGTGGGGGACAGCGCGCAAAAACTGTTTTTT

size: NA
V: TRBV9
J: TRBJ2-7
D: NA
CDR3: CASSVEAGLTYEQYF
DNA: TGTGCCAGCAGCGTAGAGGCAGGGTTGACTTACGAGCAGTACTTC

size: NA
V: TRBV3-1/TRBV3-2
J: TRBJ2-7
D: TRBD2
CDR3: CASSHSGGAYEQYF
DNA: TGTGCCAGCAGTCATAGCGGGGGGGCCTACGAGCAGTACTTC

size: NA
V: TRBV5-1
J: TRBJ2-1
D: NA
CDR3: CASSYGFGPTYNEQFF
DNA: TGCGCCAGCAGCTACGGGTTCGGCCCGACCTACAATGAGCAGTTCTTC

size: NA
V: TRBV5-4
J: TRBJ2-5
D: TRBD1
CDR3: CASSLLGQIQETQYF
DNA: TGTGCCAGCAGCTTGCTGGGACAGATACAAGAGACCCAGTACTTC

size: NA
V: TRBV5-5
J: TRBJ1-2
D: NA
CDR3: CASSARWTYGYTF
DNA: TGTGCCAGCAGCGCCCGGTGGACCTATGGCTACACCTTC

size: NA
V: TRBV4-1
J: TRBJ2-5
D: NA
CDR3: CASSQDDSVYQETQYF
DNA: TGCGCCAGCAGCCAAGACGACAGTGTGTACCAAGAGACCCAGTACTTC

size: NA
V: TRBV6-2/TRBV6-3
J: TRBJ1-5
D: NA
CDR3: CASSIDGYQPQHF
DNA: TGTGCCAGCAGTATAGACGGCTATCAGCCCCAGCATTTT

size: NA
V: TRBV19
J: TRBJ2-7
D: NA
CDR3: CASSMRGSSSYEQYF
DNA: TGTGCCAGTAGTATGAGGGGTTCGAGCTCCTACGAGCAGTACTTC

size: few
V: TRBV10-3
J: TRBJ1-2
D: NA
CDR3: CAISESTGINYGYTF
DNA: TGTGCCATCAGTGAGAGTACAGGGATTAACTATGGCTACACCTTC

size: NA
V: TRBV2
J: TRBJ2-3
D: TRBD2
CDR3: CATVAGGPRDTQYF
DNA: TGTGCCACCGTAGCGGGGGGGCCGAGAGATACGCAGTATTTT

size: NA
V: TRBV12-3/TRBV12-4
J: TRBJ1-1
D: NA
CDR3: CASSLPPSAFF
DNA: TGTGCCAGCAGTTTACCGCCTTCGGCTTTCTTT

size: NA
V: TRBV5-8
J: TRBJ2-1
D: NA
CDR3: CASSLGGGQNNEQFF
DNA: TGTGCCAGCAGCTTGGGTGGAGGACAGAATAATGAGCAGTTCTTC

size: NA
V: TRBV19
J: TRBJ1-1
D: TRBD1
CDR3: CASQTTGGPGRGSEAFF
DNA: TGTGCCAGTCAGACGACAGGGGGCCCAGGTAGAGGATCTGAAGCTTTCTTT

size: NA
V: TRBV25-1
J: TRBJ2-1
D: NA
CDR3: CASSERGPSFGEQFF
DNA: TGTGCCAGCAGTGAACGGGGGCCGAGCTTTGGTGAGCAGTTCTTC

size: NA
V: TRBV6-2/TRBV6-3
J: TRBJ1-2
D: NA
CDR3: CASSYTDLYGYTF
DNA: TGTGCCAGCAGTTACACGGATCTCTATGGCTACACCTTC